Many counts were recorded for the clone carrying this TCR beta chain. The target antigen is unknown. The data were obtained in a study of breast tumors, draining lymph nodes, adjacent tissues. Study conclusions and caveats: Data fit most tumor T cells coming from lymph node, expanding in tumor. Tumor repertoires ranked between lymph nodes and nontumor tissue in diversity, with V and J gene preferences. The lymph node origin of tumor T cells was framed as consistent with a hypothesis, not demonstrated. Compared with basal-like, luminal-like tumors shared significantly more repertoire with nontumor tissue.

The CDR3 spans 13 residues. Trimming took 3 bases from V and 4 from J; bases not matched to a gene: 2. Breast cancer patients provided tissue from their axillary draining lymph nodes. TCRdb used MiXCR to reprocess the multiplex PCR reads, holding one entry per CDR3 protein. Altogether about 150,000 distinct CDR3 sequences are present, over 25% being singletons, with the ten largest covering around 2.5%. The sequence was obtained from a female donor with breast cancer. Some clones in this sample may be carry-over from other donors' samples. Sequencing input: axillary lymph node tissue. This chain links TRBV12-3 or TRBV12-4 with TRBJ2-5; 7 nucleotides match TRBD1. The CDR3 sequence: CASSFGTVETQYF. The CDR3 DNA reads TGTGCCAGCAGTTTCGGGACAGTAGAGACCCAGTACTTC.